What follows is one T cell receptor beta chain and its context. Antigen unknown. The sample comes from a study of T-cell reconstitution after alpha-beta-depleted transplantation in children. Molecular barcoding with unique molecular identifiers was used for the TCRbeta library. TCRdb re-analysed the PCR reads in MiXCR, keeping a single row per CDR3 protein. The data show 200,000 or so distinct CDR3 sequences, 5% to 7.5% seen once. Trimming removed 3 bases at V and 6 bases at J, with 15 bases between. CDR3 length: 14 amino acids. Study-wide results and limits: Several hundred graft clones that had expanded were reportedly the source of alpha-beta T cells about two months after transplant. In some patients, recipient T cells and intrathymic progenitors surviving conditioning explained high day-60 diversity.

The material sequenced was PBMCs, taken before TCRalphabeta/CD19-depleted stem cell transplant. V gene TRBV12-3 or TRBV12-4 combines with J gene TRBJ2-7, with TRBD2 as a possible D gene (7 bases). The clonotype originates from a girl in the first two years of life with combined immunodeficiency, due to receive a stem cell transplant. The CDR3 sequence is CASSFAGEGSEQYF. As DNA, the CDR3 is TGTGCCAGCAGTTTTGCAGGGGAGGGCAGCGAGCAGTACTTC.